These 16 T cell receptor beta chains were all obtained from the same sample, sequenced in a study of pediatric ulcerative colitis. The protocol was immunoSEQ multiplex PCR, while the TCRdb copy is restricted to in-frame clones and leaves out a portion. The sample includes around 68,000 clones, 70% to 85% of them seen just once. Sequenced: blood. The receptors stem from a boy younger than 18 with moderate ulcerative colitis.

This clone was seen a single time. The genes are TRBV2 and TRBJ2-5, with 8 bases fitting TRBD2. The CDR3 runs 16 residues. Trimming removed 9 bases from V and 4 bases from J; junction bases left unmatched: 16. Looked up from germline, CDR1 is SNHLY and CDR2 is FYNNEI. CDR3 sequence: CAREGNGGGTRETQYF. CDR3 nucleotides: TGTGCCAGGGAAGGGAATGGCGGGGGGACACGAGAGACCCAGTACTTC.

This clone appeared once. The chain recombines TRBV27 with TRBJ2-1; TRBD2 agrees at 9 bases. With 6 bases clipped from V and 0 bases from J, the junction kept 3 bases outside the gene matches. The CDR3 covers 15 residues. In germline, CDR1 is MNHEY, CDR2 SMNVEV (reference sequence). The CDR3 coding sequence is TGTGCCAGCAGGCGGACTAGCGTCTCCTACAATGAGCAGTTCTTC. Translating gives CASRRTSVSYNEQFF.

The V and J genes are TRBV5-1 and TRBJ2-6; the match to TRBD1 covers 7 bases. V lost 1 base and J lost 14; bases outside the gene matches: 3. CDR3 size: 12 residues. The germline V gene has CDR1 SGHRS and CDR2 YFSETQ. CDR3 coding DNA: TGCGCCAGCAGCTTGCGACAGGGACTCCTGACTTTC. Its translation is CASSLRQGLLTF.

This chain links TRBV2 with TRBJ1-4; possible D gene TRBD1, 6 bases. Deletions cut 4 bases from V and 8 bases from J, with 23 bases between. This CDR3 comprises 17 residues. Looked up from germline, CDR1 is SNHLY and CDR2 is FYNNEI. DNA for the CDR3: TGTGCCAGCAGTGTTCCCGACGTGTGGACAGTAGAGGAAAAACTGTTTTTT. This encodes CASSVPDVWTVEEKLFF.

This chain joins TRBV4-1 and TRBJ2-1; the D gene is possibly TRBD2 (6 bases). Trimming pared 0 bases from V and 9 bases from J, leaving 18 bases between. Germline V gene sequence: CDR1 MGHRA, CDR2 YSYEKL. The CDR3 has 16 amino acids. The CDR3, as DNA: TGCGCCAGCAGCCAAGAGGTAGCGGACCTCAAGGGTGAGCAGTTCTTC. Protein: CASSQEVADLKGEQFF.

CDR3 in DNA: TGTGCCAGCAGTTTTTTAGGAAACACCATATATTTT. Translation: CASSFLGNTIYF. The gene calls are TRBV28 and TRBJ1-3; D gene unclear. Germline CDR1 reads MDHEN; CDR2 reads SYDVKM. V was shortened by 3 bases and J by 4 bases, with 4 bases between the two germline ends. The CDR3 is made up of 12 amino acids.

J is TRBJ2-1 and V is TRBV29-1, with TRBD2 matching 11 bases. The CDR3 covers 18 residues. J gave up 2 bases and V 2 bases, and 11 bases lay outside the gene matches. Looked up from germline, CDR1 is SQVTM and CDR2 is ANQGSEA. This CDR3 reads CSVEKRVAGGVAYNEQFF. CDR3 DNA: TGCAGCGTTGAAAAGAGGGTAGCGGGGGGGGTAGCCTACAATGAGCAGTTCTTC.

This rearrangement joins TRBV7-9 to TRBJ2-2, with D perhaps TRBD1 (6 bases). Germline CDR1 SEHNR, CDR2 FQNEAQ (reference sequence). V shed 5 bases and J shed 3 bases, with 16 bases lying between them. The CDR3 has 16 residues. CDR3 in amino acids: CASSLPTGFDTGELFF. In nucleotides, the CDR3 is TGTGCCAGCAGCCTCCCCACAGGGTTTGACACCGGGGAGCTGTTTTTT.

A few counts support this clone. This chain joins TRBV6-1 and TRBJ1-2, with D tentatively TRBD1 (6 bases). CDR1 is MNHNS, CDR2 SASEGT, per germline. The V and J ends lost 2 bases and 4 bases respectively, with 11 bases between them. This CDR3 is built from 14 residues. CDR3 in amino acids: CASSESGHGYGYTF. CDR3 sequence (DNA): TGTGCCAGCAGTGAATCGGGACATGGCTATGGCTACACCTTC.

The rearrangement links TRBV27 to TRBJ2-5, with 13 bases that match TRBD2. With V trimmed by 3 bases and J by 4 bases, 8 bases remained unmatched. This CDR3 comprises 17 residues. Germline V gene data show CDR1 as MNHEY and CDR2 as SMNVEV (reference sequence). The chain's CDR3 is CASSFGRTSGSSETQYF. The DNA for the CDR3 is TGTGCCAGCAGTTTTGGTCGGACTAGCGGGAGCTCAGAGACCCAGTACTTC.

The chain joins TRBV11-1 to TRBJ2-7; TRBD2 matches at 8 bases. This CDR3 spans 14 amino acids. J was trimmed by 4 bases and V by 3 bases; bases with no gene match: 5. The germline V gene encodes CDR1 SGHAT and CDR2 FQDESV (reference sequence). In DNA form, the CDR3 reads TGTGCCAGCAGCTTCACTATAGCGGGGTACGAGCAGTACTTC. Amino acids: CASSFTIAGYEQYF. Based on the CDR3 plus reference TRBV11-1 and TRBJ2-7, the full variable domain is EAEVAQSPRYKITEKSQAVAFWCDPISGHATLYWYRQILGQGPELLVQFQDESVVDDSQLPKDRFSAERLKGVDSTLKIQPAELGDSAMYLCASSFTIAGYEQYFGPGTRLTVT.

The chain employs TRBV7-9 and TRBJ1-1; the D gene is possibly TRBD1 (5 bases). Deletions cut 8 bases from V and 7 bases from J, with 14 bases between. The CDR3 runs to 12 residues. Per the germline V gene, CDR1 is SEHNR and CDR2 is FQNEAQ (reference sequence). The CDR3 region has the DNA TGTGCCAGCCCCTTGGAGGGGAGTGAAGCTTTCTTT. Its translation is CASPLEGSEAFF.

The rearrangement uses TRBV7-9 and TRBJ1-2; D is possibly TRBD1 (5 bases). Trimming removed 4 bases from V and 0 bases from J, with 9 bases in between. This CDR3 is built from 14 residues. Looked up from germline, CDR1 is SEHNR and CDR2 is FQNEAQ (reference sequence). The CDR3 DNA reads as TGTGCCAGCAGCTCCAAGGGGACTAACTATGGCTACACCTTC. This encodes CASSSKGTNYGYTF.

The chain couples TRBV29-1 to TRBJ2-3, with 10 bases matching TRBD2. The germline CDR1 and CDR2 sequences are SQVTM and ANQGSEA. The CDR3 loop spans 13 amino acids. V was clipped by 7 bases and J by 6 bases; unmatched bases: 7. CDR3 residues: CSGVLAGSDTQYF. The CDR3, as DNA: TGCAGCGGGGTACTAGCGGGGTCGGATACGCAGTATTTT.

The V call is TRBV7-9, the J call TRBJ1-2; TRBD1 matches at 8 bases. J was trimmed by 4 bases and V by 5 bases; bases with no gene match: 9. Germline V gene data show CDR1 as SEHNR and CDR2 as FQNEAQ (reference sequence). CDR3 length: 15 amino acids. The CDR3 DNA sequence: TGTGCCAGCAGCAAAAGGGGACAGGTCATCTATGGCTACACCTTC. Amino acids: CASSKRGQVIYGYTF.

The rearrangement links TRBV28 to TRBJ2-2; 9 bases agree with TRBD2. Losses at the gene ends were 7 bases for V and 6 bases for J; bases not matched to a gene: 9. Germline CDR1 and CDR2: MDHEN and SYDVKM. The CDR3 has 15 amino acids. The CDR3 DNA sequence: TGTGCCAGCAAAAATCCGGGACTAGCTGCCGGGGAGCTGTTTTTT. Amino acids: CASKNPGLAAGELFF.